This entry lists 32 T cell receptor beta chains sequenced from one sample in a study of human T cells and chemical hapten exposure. TCRdb ran MiXCR on the RACE reads and lists one entry per CDR3 protein. The table has around 190,000 distinct CDR3 sequences, around 24% seen once. Time point of the sample: patch test 1, 2 weeks after DPC sensitization. The treatment: therapeutic diphenylcyclopropenone sensitization with weekly scalp DPC. Sequencing was performed on whole blood, taken in connection with sensitization to the hapten diphenylcyclopropenone (DPC). These receptors were collected from a woman in her forties or fifties with alopecia areata. Some clones in this sample may be carry-over from other donors' samples.

The chain employs TRBV20-1 and TRBJ2-3, with 7 nucleotides matching TRBD1. Germline V gene sequence: CDR1 DFQATT, CDR2 SNEGSKA (reference sequence). This CDR3 contains 15 residues. V was clipped by 2 bases and J by 1 base; unmatched bases: 6. In nucleotides, the CDR3 is TGCAGTGCTAGATGGGGACAGTGGCGCACAGATACGCAGTATTTT. Encoded protein: CSARWGQWRTDTQYF.

This clonotype was counted only a few times. The rearrangement links TRBV3-1 to TRBJ2-6; D uncertain. Trimming took 1 base from V and 2 from J, leaving 0 bases between them. From germline, CDR1 is LGHDT and CDR2 YNNKEL (reference sequence). This CDR3 is 13 amino acids long. The CDR3 nucleotides are TGTGCCAGCAGCCAAGCTGGGGCCAACGTCCTGACTTTC. Translating gives CASSQAGANVLTF.

The chain is built from TRBV20-1 and TRBJ1-2; D remains unclear. V was pared by 1 base and J by 3 bases, with 12 bases between. The CDR3 runs 14 residues. Germline V gene data show CDR1 as DFQATT and CDR2 as SNEGSKA (reference sequence). CDR3 nucleotide sequence: TGCAGTGCTAGAGGGGGATGGTCTGACTATGGCTACACCTTC. As protein: CSARGGWSDYGYTF.

V and J are TRBV29-1 and TRBJ2-7, with 7 bases identical to TRBD1. The V gene end was trimmed by 5 bases and the J gene end by 2 bases; junction bases not matched to a gene: 3. Germline-derived CDR1 and CDR2 are SQVTM and ANQGSEA. The CDR3 extends over 12 amino acids. In DNA, the CDR3 is TGCAGCGTTCGGACAGGCGCCTACGAGCAGTACTTC. This translates into CSVRTGAYEQYF.

In its sample, this clonotype was seen a few times. CDR3 sequence: CSVGRRNTEAFF. The CDR3 nucleotides are TGCAGCGTTGGAAGGCGGAACACTGAAGCTTTCTTT. This chain uses TRBV29-1 with TRBJ1-1; D gene unclear. V dropped 4 bases and J dropped 1 base, with 7 bases sitting between them. This CDR3 is built from 12 residues. CDR1 SQVTM and CDR2 ANQGSEA come from the germline V gene.

V is TRBV20-1 and J is TRBJ1-5; 7 bases align to TRBD1. Trimming at V came to 4 bases and at J to 7 bases, leaving 7 bases not matched to a gene. The germline V gene has CDR1 DFQATT and CDR2 SNEGSKA (reference sequence). The CDR3 runs 13 residues. The CDR3 protein is CSAKTGVEQPQHF. For the CDR3, the DNA is TGCAGTGCTAAAACAGGGGTAGAGCAGCCCCAGCATTTT.

The chain joins TRBV28 to TRBJ2-5, with a tentative D call TRBD2 (5 bases). This CDR3 region has 15 residues. Looked up from germline, CDR1 is MDHEN and CDR2 is SYDVKM. V dropped 6 bases and J dropped 2 bases, with 16 bases sitting between them. In DNA, the CDR3 is TGTGCCAGCAGCCCAGCCGGAGGAGTACAAGAGACCCAGTACTTC. Protein sequence: CASSPAGGVQETQYF.

This clonotype appeared a single time. The chain recombines TRBV7-2 with TRBJ1-3, with D possibly TRBD1 on 5 matching bases. The CDR3 spans 16 residues. V gave up 1 base and J gave up 3 bases, with 13 bases separating them. Germline CDR1 is SGHTA and CDR2 is FQGNSA. For the CDR3, the DNA is TGTGCCAGCAGCTTAGGCCCCCCCGGGGGTGGAAACACCATATATTTT. It codes for CASSLGPPGGGNTIYF. The entire variable domain, with the rest obtained from reference TRBV7-2 and TRBJ1-3, is as follows: GAGVSQSPSNKVTEKGKDVELRCDPISGHTALYWYRQSLGQGLEFLIYFQGNSAPDKSGLPSDRFSAERTGGSVSTLTIQRTQQEDSAVYLCASSLGPPGGGNTIYFGEGSWLTVV.

The chain recombines TRBV6-5 with TRBJ2-1, with 7 bases fitting TRBD2. V was clipped by 6 bases and J by 7 bases; unmatched bases: 9. CDR3 length: 14 amino acids. CDR1 MNHEY and CDR2 SVGAGI come from the germline V gene. The CDR3 loop reads CASSYSGFQNEQFF. The CDR3 DNA reads as TGTGCCAGCAGCTATAGCGGGTTTCAGAATGAGCAGTTCTTC.

This clonotype was seen only a few times. The rearrangement uses TRBV15 and TRBJ2-5; D is ambiguous. Trimming removed 0 bases from V and 0 bases from J, with 8 bases in between. The V gene's germline CDR1 is LNHNV and CDR2 YYDKDF (reference sequence). The CDR3 consists of 15 residues. The CDR3 DNA is TGTGCCACCAGCAGAGATAGTGGCGACCAAGAGACCCAGTACTTC. Translated: CATSRDSGDQETQYF. Variable domain in full (rest from reference TRBV15 and TRBJ2-5): DAMVIQNPRYQVTQFGKPVTLSCSQTLNHNVMYWYQQKSSQAPKLLFHYYDKDFNNEADTPDNFQSRRPNTSFCFLDIRSPGLGDTAMYLCATSRDSGDQETQYFGPGTRLLVL.

This clonotype came up a few times. The V call is TRBV15, the J call TRBJ1-1, with a weak D call TRBD1 (5 bases). CDR1 and CDR2 from the germline V gene are LNHNV and YYDKDF (reference sequence). V lost 1 base to trimming and J lost 6 bases, with 15 bases between them. CDR3 length: 15 residues. The CDR3 loop reads CATSRVGLGVPEAFF. The CDR3 nucleotides are TGTGCCACCAGCAGAGTGGGATTGGGGGTACCTGAAGCTTTCTTT.

This clonotype was observed a few times. The chain employs TRBV5-1 and TRBJ2-3, with 13 bases matching TRBD2. The germline V gene has CDR1 SGHRS and CDR2 YFSETQ. The CDR3 covers 15 residues. Trimming took 4 bases from V and 5 from J; bases not matched to a gene: 4. The CDR3 coding sequence is TGCGCCAGCAGCAGGGGACTAGCGGGAAGAGATACGCAGTATTTT. Amino acid sequence: CASSRGLAGRDTQYF.

This chain uses TRBV5-1 with TRBJ2-1; the match to TRBD2 covers 13 bases. The germline CDR1 and CDR2 sequences are SGHRS and YFSETQ. V lost 4 bases, J lost 8 bases, and 3 bases stayed unmatched. The CDR3 length is 14 residues. This CDR3 is CASSTGLAGDEQFF. CDR3 nucleotides: TGCGCCAGCAGCACAGGACTAGCGGGAGATGAGCAGTTCTTC.

This clonotype was seen many times. The rearrangement uses TRBV5-1 and TRBJ1-5; D is unclear. V shed 2 bases and J shed 0 bases, with 3 bases lying between them. This CDR3 has 13 residues. CDR1 is SGHRS and CDR2 is YFSETQ in the germline V gene. Written as DNA, the CDR3 is TGCGCCAGCAGCTTTGATAGCAATCAGCCCCAGCATTTT. It specifies CASSFDSNQPQHF.

This clonotype was seen a few times. The CDR3 DNA is TGCAGCGTTGTAGCAGAGCTTTTTTACACTGAAGCTTTCTTT. Protein sequence: CSVVAELFYTEAFF. The chain recombines TRBV29-1 with TRBJ1-1; D is ambiguous. The ends were cut back, 4 bases at V and 3 bases at J, with 15 bases in the middle. Germline lookup yields CDR1 SQVTM and CDR2 ANQGSEA. The CDR3 is made up of 14 amino acids.

V is TRBV20-1 and J is TRBJ2-7; 7 bases fit TRBD2. The CDR3 contains 13 residues. Per germline, CDR1 DFQATT and CDR2 SNEGSKA (reference sequence). V shed 0 bases, J shed 5 bases, and the junction held 4 bases outside the gene matches. The CDR3 region is CSARDRGVDEQYF. CDR3 in DNA: TGCAGTGCTAGAGATCGGGGGGTGGACGAGCAGTACTTC.

The CDR3, as DNA: TGTGCCAGCAGCCCCCCGGACGGCAACTATGGCTACACCTTC. This gives the protein CASSPPDGNYGYTF. This chain links TRBV11-2 with TRBJ1-2; no firm D call. V was cut by 5 bases and J by 2 bases, with 12 bases left in between. The length of the CDR3 is 14 residues. Germline values: CDR1 SGHAT, CDR2 FQNNGV.

This rearrangement joins TRBV11-2 to TRBJ1-1; D gene uncertain. Germline V gives CDR1 SGHAT, CDR2 FQNNGV. V was pared by 3 bases and J by 3 bases, with 11 bases between. CDR3 length: 14 residues. DNA of the CDR3: TGTGCCAGCAGCTTCGGAGGGAGATACACTGAAGCTTTCTTT. Its translation is CASSFGGRYTEAFF.

The chain couples TRBV5-1 to TRBJ2-7; D might be TRBD1 (6 bases). This CDR3 is 12 amino acids long. Trimming took 4 bases from V and 4 from J, leaving 9 bases between them. CDR1 and CDR2 from the germline V gene are SGHRS and YFSETQ. In DNA, the CDR3 is TGCGCCAGCAGCGATGGGACATACGAGCAGTACTTC. Amino acids: CASSDGTYEQYF.

V usage is TRBV5-1 and J usage is TRBJ2-2; tentative D call: TRBD1 (6 bases). This CDR3 is 15 amino acids long. CDR1 SGHRS and CDR2 YFSETQ come from the germline V gene. Trimming left V 0 bases short and J 6 bases short, with 12 bases between. CDR3 loop: CASSLVKGDAGELFF. In DNA form, the CDR3 reads TGCGCCAGCAGCTTGGTAAAGGGGGACGCCGGGGAGCTGTTTTTT. The whole variable domain, remainder taken from reference TRBV5-1 and TRBJ2-2, is KAGVTQTPRYLIKTRGQQVTLSCSPISGHRSVSWYQQTPGQGLQFLFEYFSETQRNKGNFPGRFSGRQFSNSRSEMNVSTLELGDSALYLCASSLVKGDAGELFFGEGSRLTVL.

This clonotype turned up a few times. The chain has TRBV2 and TRBJ2-5, with D maybe TRBD2 (5 bases). Germline CDR1 reads SNHLY; CDR2 reads FYNNEI. CDR3 size: 13 residues. V lost 7 bases, J lost 9 bases, and 18 bases lay in between. Here the CDR3 reads CASKRSESGAQYF. The CDR3, as DNA: TGTGCCAGCAAGCGGTCGGAGTCGGGTGCCCAGTACTTC.

This clonotype occurred a few times. The CDR3 reads CASSVDGPFSEQYF. The CDR3 DNA reads as TGTGCCAGCAGCGTAGACGGTCCGTTCTCCGAGCAGTACTTC. This chain links TRBV9 with TRBJ2-7; D remains ambiguous. This CDR3 region has 14 residues. Trimming removed 0 bases at V and 6 bases at J, with 13 bases between. Germline V CDR1 and CDR2: SGDLS, YYNGEE.

The chain carries TRBV27 and TRBJ2-1; unclear D gene. Deletions cut 6 bases from V and 4 bases from J, with 7 bases between. The CDR3 sequence is 12 residues long. Germline CDR1 and CDR2: MNHEY and SMNVEV (reference sequence). The CDR3 is CASRRLYNEQFF. CDR3 nucleotides: TGTGCCAGCAGGCGGCTTTACAATGAGCAGTTCTTC.

The chain couples TRBV19 to TRBJ2-1; 8 bases fit TRBD2. The CDR3 is 11 residues long. V gave up 7 bases and J gave up 10 bases; unmatched junction bases: 3. Germline V gene lookup returns CDR1 LNHDA and CDR2 SQIVND (reference sequence). CDR3 nucleotide sequence: TGTGCCAGTAACGCGGGAGGAGAGCAGTTCTTC. This gives the protein CASNAGGEQFF.

The V and J genes are TRBV29-1 and TRBJ1-1, with a possible D match to TRBD1 (6 bases). There are 15 residues in the CDR3. V lost 4 bases and J 4 bases, leaving 19 bases between the germline ends. CDR1 and CDR2 (germline): SQVTM, ANQGSEA. As DNA, the CDR3 is TGCAGCGTTGCTCCCTCAGGGGATGGGATCACTGAAGCTTTCTTT. Translated: CSVAPSGDGITEAFF.

The gene calls are TRBV6-2 or TRBV6-3 and TRBJ2-1; D may be TRBD1 (6 bases). The CDR3 totals 17 residues. Germline values: CDR1 MNHEY, CDR2 SVGEGT. V gave up 5 bases and J gave up 4 bases, with 21 bases separating them. CDR3 region: CASSQVGTPIDYNEQFF. The CDR3, as DNA: TGTGCCAGCAGTCAAGTTGGGACACCCATAGATTACAATGAGCAGTTCTTC.

The chain employs TRBV12-3 or TRBV12-4 and TRBJ2-3; unclear D gene. This CDR3 is built from 12 residues. V lost 6 bases, J lost 2 bases, and 6 bases lay in between. The CDR3 bases are TGTGCCAGCAGCCCAGACACAGATACGCAGTATTTT. Encoded protein: CASSPDTDTQYF.

This clonotype appeared a few times. The chain recombines TRBV2 with TRBJ2-3, with 9 bases identical to TRBD2. This CDR3 has 14 residues. Trimming cost V 4 bases and J 5 bases; bases outside gene matches: 4. Germline-derived CDR1 and CDR2 are SNHLY and FYNNEI. CDR3 residues: CASSGGLARDTQYF. CDR3 coding DNA: TGTGCCAGCAGTGGGGGACTAGCTAGAGATACGCAGTATTTT.

This clonotype was seen only a few times. The chain couples TRBV18 to TRBJ2-5; no clear D gene. V shed 2 bases and J shed 5 bases, with 9 bases lying between them. This CDR3 is 13 amino acids long. Germline values: CDR1 KGHSH, CDR2 LQKENI. For the CDR3, the DNA is TGTGCCAGCTCACCAACTGGGTGGGAGACCCAGTACTTC. This codes for CASSPTGWETQYF. The full variable domain, in which reference TRBV18 and TRBJ2-5 provide the parts outside the CDR3, is NAGVMQNPRHLVRRRGQEARLRCSPMKGHSHVYWYRQLPEEGLKFMVYLQKENIIDESGMPKERFSAEFPKEGPSILRIQQVVRGDSAAYFCASSPTGWETQYFGPGTRLLVL.

This clonotype was seen a few times. J is TRBJ2-7 and V is TRBV6-5; the match to TRBD1 covers 10 bases. Germline CDR1 and CDR2: MNHEY and SVGAGI. The CDR3 consists of 14 residues. V was clipped by 2 bases and J by 4 bases; unmatched bases: 2. CDR3: CASSYRGQGYEQYF. CDR3 DNA: TGTGCCAGCAGTTACCGGGGACAGGGGTACGAGCAGTACTTC.

The rearrangement links TRBV11-2 to TRBJ1-1, with a tentative D call TRBD1 (5 bases). The V gene's germline CDR1 is SGHAT and CDR2 FQNNGV. The CDR3 has 15 amino acids. V lost 5 bases and J 4 bases, leaving 17 bases between the germline ends. The CDR3 sequence is CASSTRAGRATEAFF. As DNA, the CDR3 is TGTGCCAGCAGCACCAGAGCAGGGAGGGCCACTGAAGCTTTCTTT. Together with reference TRBV11-2 and TRBJ1-1, the CDR3 gives the full variable domain: EAGVAQSPRYKIIEKRQSVAFWCNPISGHATLYWYQQILGQGPKLLIQFQNNGVVDDSQLPKDRFSAERLKGVDSTLKIQPAKLEDSAVYLCASSTRAGRATEAFFGQGTRLTVV.

The chain links TRBV29-1 to TRBJ1-1; D might be TRBD1 (6 bases). Germline V gives CDR1 SQVTM, CDR2 ANQGSEA. Trimming took off 8 bases at V and 1 base at J, with 11 bases between the two ends. The CDR3 contains 12 residues. CDR3 in amino acids: CSSRGGNTEAFF. CDR3 nucleotides: TGCAGCTCTAGAGGGGGGAACACTGAAGCTTTCTTT.